These T cell receptor beta chains were read from a single sample in a study of T cell responses to AZD1222 COVID-19 vaccine. The data were produced by immunoSEQ multiplex PCR, yet TCRdb's version contains in-frame clones alone and is incomplete. The data show 200,000 or so clones, 85% to 95% seen once. The specimen was peripheral blood, collected on day 0 of AZD1222 vaccination. The source is an adult in good health. CDR3s include the opening cysteine and the closing phenylalanine or tryptophan. Fields, in order: D gene, clone size, J gene, V gene, CDR3 DNA, CDR3 protein. D genes are given only for firm matches. Size is stated for part of the rows, as once, few or many counts, or as a class when the clone is expanded.

TRBD1 | - | TRBJ1-2 | TRBV30 | TGTGCCTGGAGTTTACAAACAGGGGCTGGCTACACCTTC | CAWSLQTGAGYTF
TRBD1 | - | TRBJ2-3 | TRBV6-6 | TGTGCCAGCAGTCAAAACCGGGACAGGGTCAATTTT | CASSQNRDRVNF
- | - | TRBJ1-1 | TRBV7-9 | TGTGCCAGCAGCTTTTTGTTCGGTACGAACACTGAAGCTTTCTTT | CASSFLFGTNTEAFF
- | few | TRBJ1-2 | TRBV15 | TGTGCCACCAGCAGAGATACGGGCCGGACCTATGGCTACACCTTC | CATSRDTGRTYGYTF
- | - | TRBJ1-1 | TRBV3-1/TRBV3-2 | TGTGCCAGCAGCCAAGATCGAAAGGGAAGTGAAGCTTTCTTT | CASSQDRKGSEAFF
TRBD1 | - | TRBJ1-2 | TRBV2 | TGTGCCAGCAGTACCGGGACAGGATTCTATGGCTACACCTTC | CASSTGTGFYGYTF
- | - | TRBJ2-1 | TRBV6-4 | TGTGCCAGCAGTGAAGGGCAGGCCTCCTACAATGAGCAGTTCTTC | CASSEGQASYNEQFF
TRBD1 | - | TRBJ1-2 | TRBV6-5 | TGTGCCAGCAGTTACTCAGACAGGGTAGAGGGCTACACCTTC | CASSYSDRVEGYTF
TRBD1 | - | TRBJ2-2 | TRBV19 | TGTGCCAGTAGTCCGGGGACAGGGGTGACCGGGGAGCTGTTTTTT | CASSPGTGVTGELFF
TRBD1 | - | TRBJ1-1 | TRBV5-6 | TGTGCCAGCAGCTCCGACAGGGGATACACTGAAGCTTTCTTT | CASSSDRGYTEAFF
- | - | TRBJ1-5 | TRBV18 | TGTGCCAGCTCACCAGAGAGAGATCGGCCCCAGCATTTT | CASSPERDRPQHF
- | - | TRBJ2-5 | TRBV28 | TGTGCCAGCAGTCGGACAGCACAAGAGACCCAGTACTTC | CASSRTAQETQYF
TRBD1 | once | TRBJ1-2 | TRBV27 | TGTGCCAGCAGTTTATCCCCAGGGGGCTATGGCTACACCTTC | CASSLSPGGYGYTF
TRBD1 | once | TRBJ1-1 | TRBV29-1 | TGCAGCGCTGCGGGACAGGAGAACACTGAAGCTTTCTTT | CSAAGQENTEAFF
- | - | TRBJ2-3 | TRBV19 | TGTGCCAGTAGTATTCGCCCCGGAACGCAGTATTTT | CASSIRPGTQYF